The 31 T cell receptor beta chains below all came from one sample that was sequenced in a study of shared clonotypes between healthy human individuals. The assay was immunoSEQ multiplex PCR, and TCRdb's table has in-frame clones only and misses some. The sample records under 600,000 clones, roughly 85% being singletons. Input material: PBMCs. The source is a woman in her forties in good health. Some clones in this sample may be carry-over from other donors' samples.

V usage is TRBV19 and J usage is TRBJ2-7; D is possibly TRBD1 (7 bases). This CDR3 is 16 amino acids long. V lost 6 bases and J 0 bases, leaving 18 bases between the germline ends. Germline V lookup: CDR1 LNHDA, CDR2 SQIVND (reference sequence). Here the CDR3 DNA reads TGTGCCAGTAGCTCCATGGCAGGGGGGTCCTCCTACGAGCAGTACTTC. Protein product: CASSSMAGGSSYEQYF. Supplemented by reference TRBV19 and TRBJ2-7, the full variable domain reads DGGITQSPKYLFRKEGQNVTLSCEQNLNHDAMYWYRQDPGQGLRLIYYSQIVNDFQKGDIAEGYSVSREKKESFPLTVTSAQKNPTAFYLCASSSMAGGSSYEQYFGPGTRLTVT.

This chain links TRBV6-6 with TRBJ1-1; 11 bases fit TRBD1. Trimming took 0 bases from V and 7 from J; bases not matched to a gene: 4. This CDR3 contains 15 residues. CDR1 and CDR2 (germline): MNHNY, SVGAGI (reference sequence). The CDR3, as DNA: TGTGCCAGCAGTTACTCCGGACAGGGGGCAGGTGAAGCTTTCTTT. It codes for CASSYSGQGAGEAFF.

This clone was detected a few times. This chain joins TRBV27 and TRBJ2-1, with 10 bases fitting TRBD2. The CDR3 extends over 16 amino acids. The ends lost 4 bases at V and 6 bases at J; junction bases unmatched: 9. Germline CDR1 MNHEY, CDR2 SMNVEV (reference sequence). Written as DNA, the CDR3 is TGTGCCAGCAGTTCTACCCCTAGCGGGAGCGGCAATGAGCAGTTCTTC. This sequence encodes CASSSTPSGSGNEQFF.

This chain links TRBV4-3 with TRBJ2-2; 13 bases map to TRBD2. This CDR3 is 18 amino acids long. The ends lost 0 bases at V and 4 bases at J; junction bases unmatched: 5. Germline CDR1 is LGHNA and CDR2 is YSLEER. The CDR3 reads CASSQEGLAGSGTGELFF. CDR3 nucleotides: TGCGCCAGCAGCCAAGAGGGACTAGCGGGATCGGGCACCGGGGAGCTGTTTTTT.

This clone was seen a single time. The chain joins TRBV6-1 to TRBJ1-5; D uncertain. The length of the CDR3 is 15 residues. The V gene lost 6 bases and the J gene lost 3 bases, with 15 bases spanning the gap. Germline V gives CDR1 MNHNS, CDR2 SASEGT. The CDR3 protein is CASRTGPSPNQPQHF. As DNA, the CDR3 is TGTGCCAGCAGAACCGGGCCGAGCCCCAATCAGCCCCAGCATTTT.

The rearrangement uses TRBV4-1 and TRBJ2-1; D perhaps matches TRBD2 (6 bases). Germline V gene sequence: CDR1 MGHRA, CDR2 YSYEKL. The CDR3 consists of 16 residues. V was clipped by 6 bases and J by 2 bases, with 17 bases between them. The CDR3 spells CASRQISGKTYNEQFF. As DNA, the CDR3 is TGCGCCAGCAGGCAGATTAGCGGCAAGACCTACAATGAGCAGTTCTTC.

The chain couples TRBV11-2 to TRBJ2-3, with D perhaps TRBD1 (5 bases). CDR1 and CDR2 (germline): SGHAT, FQNNGV. This CDR3 is 15 amino acids long. The V end was cut by 1 base, the J end by 5 bases, with 13 bases between. The CDR3 nucleotides are TGTGCCAGCAGCTTAGCGGGCCAGGGCGGAGATACGCAGTATTTT. Translated: CASSLAGQGGDTQYF.

This clone was counted a single time. This chain links TRBV18 with TRBJ1-2, with D hard to call. Trimming took 2 bases from V and 6 from J, leaving 13 bases between them. Looked up from germline, CDR1 is KGHSH and CDR2 is LQKENI. The CDR3 contains 14 residues. The CDR3 nucleotides are TGTGCCAGCTCACCAAACTCTAAGGGCGATGGCTACACCTTC. Translating it yields CASSPNSKGDGYTF. Full variable domain (missing parts from reference TRBV18 and TRBJ1-2): NAGVMQNPRHLVRRRGQEARLRCSPMKGHSHVYWYRQLPEEGLKFMVYLQKENIIDESGMPKERFSAEFPKEGPSILRIQQVVRGDSAAYFCASSPNSKGDGYTFGSGTRLTVV.

The gene calls are TRBV11-3 and TRBJ2-2; D is perhaps TRBD1 (5 bases). The ends were cut back, 5 bases at V and 4 bases at J, with 8 bases in the middle. Germline V lookup: CDR1 SGHNT, CDR2 YENEEA. The CDR3 totals 13 residues. The CDR3 is CASSLRVTGELFF. DNA for the CDR3: TGTGCCAGCAGCCTCAGGGTCACCGGGGAGCTGTTTTTT.

V is TRBV5-8 and J is TRBJ2-1; 8 nucleotides match TRBD2. Trimming at V came to 3 bases and at J to 0 bases, leaving 5 bases not matched to a gene. Germline CDR1 SGHTS, CDR2 YDEGEE. The CDR3 totals 16 residues. The DNA of the CDR3 is TGTGCCAGCAGCTCAAGAGCGGGAGCCTCCTACAATGAGCAGTTCTTC. As protein: CASSSRAGASYNEQFF.

The V gene is TRBV7-8, the J gene TRBJ1-4, with a possible D match to TRBD1 (5 bases). Trimming removed 3 bases at V and 4 bases at J, with 9 bases between. The CDR3 is 14 residues long. Germline V gives CDR1 SGHVS, CDR2 FQNEAQ. The CDR3 loop reads CASSLGQGNEKLFF. The CDR3 coding sequence is TGTGCCAGCAGCTTGGGGCAGGGTAATGAAAAACTGTTTTTT.

The chain recombines TRBV10-2 with TRBJ2-1, with D possibly TRBD2 on 6 matching bases. V lost 7 bases and J 3 bases, leaving 19 bases between the germline ends. Per germline, CDR1 WSHSY and CDR2 SAAADI. The length of the CDR3 is 16 residues. CDR3 amino acids: CASTSTSSALYNEQFF. CDR3 bases: TGCGCCAGCACCTCTACTTCTAGCGCACTCTACAATGAGCAGTTCTTC.

Only a few counts were recorded for this clone. The chain joins TRBV4-1 to TRBJ1-3; maybe TRBD1 (6 bases). The CDR3 runs to 16 residues. Germline V lookup: CDR1 MGHRA, CDR2 YSYEKL. Trimming removed 2 bases from V and 2 bases from J, with 13 bases in between. CDR3: CASSQSTGGPGNTIYF. In nucleotides, the CDR3 is TGCGCCAGCAGCCAATCTACCGGGGGCCCTGGAAACACCATATATTTT.

This clone was counted a single time. V gene TRBV28 combines with J gene TRBJ2-1, with 7 positions matching TRBD2. Trimming removed 3 bases from V and 7 bases from J; junction bases left unmatched: 9. There are 15 residues in the CDR3. Germline V lookup: CDR1 MDHEN, CDR2 SYDVKM. DNA for the CDR3: TGTGCCAGCAGTTTTCTGGCGGGAGAGGGTAATGAGCAGTTCTTC. It yields the protein CASSFLAGEGNEQFF.

The gene calls are TRBV19 and TRBJ2-1; possibly TRBD2 for D (5 bases). The CDR3 contains 13 residues. V lost 3 bases and J 8 bases, leaving 11 bases between the germline ends. Germline values: CDR1 LNHDA, CDR2 SQIVND (reference sequence). The chain's CDR3 is CASSILANHEQFF. The CDR3 DNA is TGTGCCAGTAGTATCCTAGCCAACCATGAGCAGTTCTTC.

This clone was seen a handful of times. One junction end disagrees with the germline gene, perhaps due to a read error. The chain combines TRBV7-7 with TRBJ1-1; 7 bases line up with TRBD1. CDR1 is SSHAT and CDR2 is FNYEAQ in the germline V gene (reference sequence). The CDR3 runs 18 residues. The CDR3 is CASSPPRGDSVSGTEAFF. The CDR3 DNA is TGTGCTAGCAGCCCGCCGAGGGGGGACAGTGTGTCGGGAACTGAAGCTTTCTTT.

The V call is TRBV30, the J call TRBJ2-5; D remains unclear. Germline V CDR1 and CDR2: GTSNPN, SVGIG (reference sequence). The CDR3 sequence is 11 residues long. Between the trimmed V and J ends, which lost 1 base and 3 bases, there was a span of 3 bases. CDR3 amino acids: CAWSAKETQYF. The CDR3 bases are TGTGCCTGGAGTGCAAAAGAGACCCAGTACTTC.

The chain recombines TRBV7-9 with TRBJ1-1; D possibly corresponds to TRBD1 (5 bases). The CDR3 spans 15 residues. V shed 5 bases and J shed 1 base, with 14 bases lying between them. From germline, CDR1 is SEHNR and CDR2 FQNEAQ (reference sequence). The DNA of the CDR3 is TGTGCCAGCAGCCCCCCGAAGGGGCAGAACACTGAAGCTTTCTTT. Residues: CASSPPKGQNTEAFF.

The CDR3 DNA is TGTGCCAGCAGCCAACGAGGGGGCAACTATGGCTACACCTTC. Its protein product is CASSQRGGNYGYTF. V gene TRBV9 combines with J gene TRBJ1-2, with 7 bases matching TRBD1. The germline V gene has CDR1 SGDLS and CDR2 YYNGEE. The length of the CDR3 is 14 residues. Unmatched junction bases numbered 5, after V lost 4 bases and J lost 2 bases.

The chain combines TRBV18 with TRBJ1-1; 8 bases line up with TRBD1. CDR1 is KGHSH and CDR2 is LQKENI in the germline V gene. V lost 2 bases to trimming and J lost 1 base; unmatched junction nucleotides: 9. The CDR3 is 17 residues long. DNA of the CDR3: TGTGCCAGCTCACCAGTAGCAGGGGGCGCGGGGAACACTGAAGCTTTCTTT. Translating it yields CASSPVAGGAGNTEAFF.

The rearrangement joins TRBV10-3 to TRBJ2-3; the match to TRBD2 covers 12 bases. This CDR3 contains 15 residues. V was pared by 6 bases and J by 2 bases, with 3 bases of the junction left unmatched. Germline CDR1 ENHRY, CDR2 SYGVKD. DNA of the CDR3: TGTGCCATCAGGTCTAGCGGGAGGGCCACAGATACGCAGTATTTT. This encodes CAIRSSGRATDTQYF.

This chain uses TRBV15 with TRBJ1-4; TRBD1 agrees at 7 bases. The ends lost 2 bases at V and 8 bases at J; junction bases unmatched: 8. Germline CDR1 is LNHNV and CDR2 is YYDKDF (reference sequence). This CDR3 is built from 15 residues. This CDR3 reads CATSRQTGAGEKLFF. CDR3 DNA: TGTGCCACCAGCAGACAAACAGGGGCGGGCGAAAAACTGTTTTTT.

The chain employs TRBV18 and TRBJ2-5, with D hard to call. The germline V and J ends were trimmed by 1 base and 1 base, with 4 bases remaining between them. The germline CDR1 and CDR2 sequences are KGHSH and LQKENI. This CDR3 is 13 amino acids long. The CDR3 nucleotides are TGTGCCAGCTCACCACAATCCCAAGAGACCCAGTACTTC. This sequence encodes CASSPQSQETQYF.

The chain carries TRBV2 and TRBJ1-2; D is undetermined. The CDR3 spans 12 residues. CDR1 and CDR2 (germline): SNHLY, FYNNEI. Deletions cut 6 bases from V and 3 bases from J, with 8 bases between. CDR3 bases: TGTGCCAGCAGGACAAGTGACTATGGCTACACCTTC. It yields the protein CASRTSDYGYTF.

The chain is built from TRBV21-1 and TRBJ2-7; the tabulated D call, TRBD2, remains unverified against the DNA. TRBV21-1 is classified as a pseudogene. This CDR3 has 14 residues. As DNA, the CDR3 is TGTGCCAGCCACAACCGGGACTACTCCTACGAGCAGTACTTC. Its translation: CASHNRDYSYEQYF.

This clone was seen many times. This chain links TRBV18 with TRBJ1-3; TRBD1 aligns across 8 bases. V was pared by 2 bases and J by 1 base, with 7 bases of the junction left unmatched. Germline-derived CDR1 and CDR2 are KGHSH and LQKENI. This CDR3 contains 17 residues. The CDR3 DNA is TGTGCCAGCTCACCAAAGGCAGGGGGCGCGTCTGGAAACACCATATATTTT. As protein: CASSPKAGGASGNTIYF.

J is TRBJ1-4 and V is TRBV5-6; 8 bases match TRBD1. V gave up 4 bases and J gave up 0 bases; unmatched junction bases: 5. The CDR3 runs 16 residues. The V gene's germline CDR1 is SGHDT and CDR2 YYEEEE. This CDR3 reads CASSAGQGATNEKLFF. CDR3 nucleotide sequence: TGTGCCAGCAGCGCAGGACAGGGAGCAACTAATGAAAAACTGTTTTTT.

J is TRBJ1-3 and V is TRBV6-5; tentative D call: TRBD1 (5 bases). V was shortened by 3 bases and J by 0 bases, with 9 bases between the two germline ends. This CDR3 spans 15 amino acids. Germline CDR1 is MNHEY and CDR2 is SVGAGI. CDR3: CASSYDSNSGNTIYF. The CDR3 DNA sequence: TGTGCCAGCAGTTATGACAGCAACTCTGGAAACACCATATATTTT.

About this clone itself: Other DNA sequences in the same sample also yield this CDR3. This chain joins TRBV7-2 and TRBJ2-7; 9 bases fit TRBD1. The germline CDR1 and CDR2 sequences are SGHTA and FQGNSA. The CDR3 length is 14 residues. The junction had 4 bases not matched to a gene; V was cut back by 3 bases and J by 4 bases. DNA for the CDR3: TGTGCCAGCAGCTTGACAGGGGGAAGTTACGAGCAGTACTTC. Translated: CASSLTGGSYEQYF.

In DNA form, the CDR3 reads TGTGCCAGCACGGACAGGGGATCCTACGAGCAGTACTTC. Translating it yields CASTDRGSYEQYF. This chain joins TRBV2 and TRBJ2-7; 9 positions agree with TRBD1. CDR1 and CDR2 (germline): SNHLY, FYNNEI. CDR3 length: 13 residues. V gave up 7 bases and J gave up 1 base; unmatched junction bases: 2.

V gene TRBV5-1 combines with J gene TRBJ2-1, with 8 bases aligning to TRBD2. The ends lost 7 bases at V and 9 bases at J; junction bases unmatched: 9. The CDR3 extends over 13 amino acids. Germline loops: CDR1 SGHRS, CDR2 YFSETQ. Written as DNA, the CDR3 is TGCGCCAGCGCCTCGGGGGGGAGCAGTGAGCAGTTCTTC. Translating it yields CASASGGSSEQFF. The entire variable domain, with the rest obtained from reference TRBV5-1 and TRBJ2-1, is as follows: KAGVTQTPRYLIKTRGQQVTLSCSPISGHRSVSWYQQTPGQGLQFLFEYFSETQRNKGNFPGRFSGRQFSNSRSEMNVSTLELGDSALYLCASASGGSSEQFFGPGTRLTVL.